Listed below are T cell receptor beta chains from one sample, sequenced in a study of neurological immune-mediated disorders. TCRdb reprocessed the 5' RACE reads via MiXCR and lists one record per CDR3 protein. Here the sample spans about 30,000 distinct CDR3 sequences, 12% being singletons. The material sequenced was PBMCs. The receptors originated from a woman aged 55-70 years in good health. Both conserved end residues are part of each CDR3. The order of the fields is D gene, clone size, V gene, J gene, CDR3 protein, CDR3 DNA. The D gene is left open where the match is weak. The size of a clone is reported for some rows only, either as once, few or many, or as a class for expanded clones.

d_gene: -
abundance: many
v_gene: TRBV19
j_gene: TRBJ2-2
CDR3aa: CASSISPIGTGELFF
CDR3nt: TGTGCCAGTAGTATATCCCCGATTGGGACCGGGGAGCTGTTTTTT

d_gene: TRBD2
abundance: -
v_gene: TRBV7-8
j_gene: TRBJ2-2
CDR3aa: CASSPKRLAVPGDLFF
CDR3nt: TGTGCCAGCAGTCCGAAACGACTAGCGGTCCCCGGGGATCTGTTTTTT

d_gene: TRBD1
abundance: many
v_gene: TRBV20-1
j_gene: TRBJ1-6
CDR3aa: CSASPGQGGSPLHF
CDR3nt: TGCAGTGCTAGTCCGGGACAGGGAGGTTCACCCCTCCACTTT

d_gene: -
abundance: many
v_gene: TRBV5-1
j_gene: TRBJ1-1
CDR3aa: CASSLTGMNTEAFF
CDR3nt: TGCGCCAGCAGCTTGACAGGGATGAACACTGAAGCTTTCTTT

d_gene: -
abundance: many
v_gene: TRBV7-8
j_gene: TRBJ1-4
CDR3aa: CASSLQGFNEKLFF
CDR3nt: TGTGCCAGCAGCTTACAGGGGTTTAATGAAAAACTGTTTTTT

d_gene: TRBD1
abundance: -
v_gene: TRBV10-3
j_gene: TRBJ2-7
CDR3aa: CAIRTGGDEQYF
CDR3nt: TGTGCCATTAGGACAGGGGGCGACGAGCAGTACTTC

d_gene: TRBD2
abundance: many
v_gene: TRBV5-6
j_gene: TRBJ2-7
CDR3aa: CASSPGLAGQTYEQYF
CDR3nt: TGTGCCAGCAGCCCGGGACTAGCGGGGCAAACCTACGAGCAGTACTTC

d_gene: TRBD1
abundance: many
v_gene: TRBV20-1
j_gene: TRBJ1-1
CDR3aa: CGGAGTGETEAFF
CDR3nt: TGCGGGGGTGCGGGGACAGGGGAAACTGAAGCTTTCTTT

d_gene: -
abundance: many
v_gene: TRBV20-1
j_gene: TRBJ2-1
CDR3aa: CSARNPASVRLFSNEQFF
CDR3nt: TGCAGTGCTAGAAATCCGGCTTCGGTTAGGCTCTTTTCAAATGAGCAGTTCTTC

d_gene: -
abundance: -
v_gene: TRBV11-3
j_gene: TRBJ1-1
CDR3aa: CASSLSTYTEAFF
CDR3nt: TGTGCCAGCAGCTTAAGCACCTACACTGAAGCTTTCTTT

d_gene: -
abundance: many
v_gene: TRBV28
j_gene: TRBJ2-3
CDR3aa: CASSFRGFTDTQYF
CDR3nt: TGTGCCAGCAGTTTTAGGGGTTTCACAGATACGCAGTATTTT

d_gene: TRBD1
abundance: many
v_gene: TRBV5-1
j_gene: TRBJ1-4
CDR3aa: CASSFKGQDEKLFF
CDR3nt: TGCGCCAGCAGCTTCAAAGGACAGGATGAAAAACTGTTTTTT

d_gene: -
abundance: many
v_gene: TRBV20-1
j_gene: TRBJ1-5
CDR3aa: CSARRGRNQPQHF
CDR3nt: TGCAGTGCTAGACGGGGCCGCAATCAGCCCCAGCATTTT

d_gene: TRBD1
abundance: many
v_gene: TRBV5-1
j_gene: TRBJ2-3
CDR3aa: CASSLEGTGGWDTQYF
CDR3nt: TGCGCCAGCAGCTTGGAAGGGACAGGGGGCTGGGATACGCAGTATTTT

d_gene: -
abundance: many
v_gene: TRBV6-2/TRBV6-3
j_gene: TRBJ2-7
CDR3aa: CASSVSYEQYF
CDR3nt: TGTGCCAGCAGTGTCTCCTACGAGCAGTACTTC

d_gene: -
abundance: many
v_gene: TRBV12-3/TRBV12-4
j_gene: TRBJ1-2
CDR3aa: CASSFAGVSYGYTF
CDR3nt: TGTGCCAGCAGTTTCGCAGGGGTTTCATATGGCTACACCTTC